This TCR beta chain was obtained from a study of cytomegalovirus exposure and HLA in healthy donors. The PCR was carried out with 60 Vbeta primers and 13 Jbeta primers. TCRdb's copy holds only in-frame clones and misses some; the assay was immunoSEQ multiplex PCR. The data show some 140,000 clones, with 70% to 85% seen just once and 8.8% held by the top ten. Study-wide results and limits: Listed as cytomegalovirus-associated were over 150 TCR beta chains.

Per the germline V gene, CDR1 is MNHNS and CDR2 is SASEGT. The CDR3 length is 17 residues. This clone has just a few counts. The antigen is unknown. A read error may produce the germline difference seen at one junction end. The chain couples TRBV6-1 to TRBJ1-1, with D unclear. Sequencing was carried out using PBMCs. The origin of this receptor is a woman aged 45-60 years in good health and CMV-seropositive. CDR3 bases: TGTGCCAGCAGTAAAGCCCTTTCGCGGGGAGGGAACACTGAAGCTTTCTTT. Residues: CASSKALSRGGNTEAFF.